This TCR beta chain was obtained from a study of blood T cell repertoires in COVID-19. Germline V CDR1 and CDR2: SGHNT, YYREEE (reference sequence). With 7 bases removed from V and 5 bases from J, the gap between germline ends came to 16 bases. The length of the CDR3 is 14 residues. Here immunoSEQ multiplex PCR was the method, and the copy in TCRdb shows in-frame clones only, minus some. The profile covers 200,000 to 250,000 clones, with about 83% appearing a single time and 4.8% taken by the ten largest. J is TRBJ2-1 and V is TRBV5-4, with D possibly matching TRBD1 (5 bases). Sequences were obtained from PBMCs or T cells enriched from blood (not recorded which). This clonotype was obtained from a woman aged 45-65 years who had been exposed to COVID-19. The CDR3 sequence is CASADSSRHNEQFF. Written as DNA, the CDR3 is TGTGCCAGCGCCGACAGTTCCCGACACAATGAGCAGTTCTTC.